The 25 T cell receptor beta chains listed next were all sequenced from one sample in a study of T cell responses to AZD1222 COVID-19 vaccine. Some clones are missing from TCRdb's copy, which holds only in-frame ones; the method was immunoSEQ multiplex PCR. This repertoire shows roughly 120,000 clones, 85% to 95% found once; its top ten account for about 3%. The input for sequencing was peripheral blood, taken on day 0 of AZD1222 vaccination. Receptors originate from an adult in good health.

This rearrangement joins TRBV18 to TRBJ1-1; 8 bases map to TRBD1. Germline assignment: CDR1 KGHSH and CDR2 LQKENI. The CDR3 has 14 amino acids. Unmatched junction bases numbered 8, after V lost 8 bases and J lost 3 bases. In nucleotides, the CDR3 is TGTGCCAGCAGACCGCAGGGGGCGGACACTGAAGCTTTCTTT. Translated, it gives CASRPQGADTEAFF.

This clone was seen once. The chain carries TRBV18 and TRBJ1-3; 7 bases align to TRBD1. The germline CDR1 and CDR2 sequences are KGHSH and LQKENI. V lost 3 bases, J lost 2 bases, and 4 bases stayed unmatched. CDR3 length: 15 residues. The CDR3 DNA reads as TGTGCCAGCTCACCCCCCGGACAGGCTGGAAACACCATATATTTT. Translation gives CASSPPGQAGNTIYF.

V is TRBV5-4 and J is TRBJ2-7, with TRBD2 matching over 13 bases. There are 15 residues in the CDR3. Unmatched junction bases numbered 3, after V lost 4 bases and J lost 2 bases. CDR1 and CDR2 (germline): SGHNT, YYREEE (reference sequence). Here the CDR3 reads CASSEGLAGPYEQYF. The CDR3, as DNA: TGTGCCAGCAGCGAGGGACTAGCGGGACCCTACGAGCAGTACTTC. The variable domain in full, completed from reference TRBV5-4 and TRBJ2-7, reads ETGVTQSPTHLIKTRGQQVTLRCSSQSGHNTVSWYQQALGQGPQFIFQYYREEENGRGNFPPRFSGLQFPNYSSELNVNALELDDSALYLCASSEGLAGPYEQYFGPGTRLTVT.

Here the CDR3 DNA reads TGTGCCAGTAGCCGCCAGGCCGGGGAGCTGTTTTTT. Amino acid sequence: CASSRQAGELFF. This chain links TRBV19 with TRBJ2-2; D remains ambiguous. CDR3 length: 12 residues. Germline CDR1 is LNHDA and CDR2 is SQIVND (reference sequence). Trimming stripped 6 bases from V and 6 bases from J, with 8 bases between.

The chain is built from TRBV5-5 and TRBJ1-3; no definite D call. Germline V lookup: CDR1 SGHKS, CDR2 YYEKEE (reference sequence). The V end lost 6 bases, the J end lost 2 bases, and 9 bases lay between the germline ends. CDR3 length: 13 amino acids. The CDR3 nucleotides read TGTGCCAGCACTACCGGAACTGGAAACACCATATATTTT. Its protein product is CASTTGTGNTIYF.

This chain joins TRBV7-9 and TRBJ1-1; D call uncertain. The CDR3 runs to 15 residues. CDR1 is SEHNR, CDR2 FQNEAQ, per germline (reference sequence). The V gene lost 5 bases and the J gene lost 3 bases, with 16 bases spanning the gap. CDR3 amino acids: CASSLNIGLDTEAFF. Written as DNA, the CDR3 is TGTGCCAGCAGCCTGAACATAGGGCTTGACACTGAAGCTTTCTTT.

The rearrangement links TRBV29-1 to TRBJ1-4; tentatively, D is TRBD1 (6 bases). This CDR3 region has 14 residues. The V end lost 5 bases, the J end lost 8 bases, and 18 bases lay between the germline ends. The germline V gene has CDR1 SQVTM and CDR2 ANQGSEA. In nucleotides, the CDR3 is TGCAGCGTTAGGGGGAATGAGGTTGGGGAAAAACTGTTTTTT. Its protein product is CSVRGNEVGEKLFF.

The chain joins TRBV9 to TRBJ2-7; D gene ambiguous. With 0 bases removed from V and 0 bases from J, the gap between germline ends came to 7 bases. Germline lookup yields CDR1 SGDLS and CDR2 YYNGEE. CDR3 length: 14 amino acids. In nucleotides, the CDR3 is TGTGCCAGCAGCGTAGGACTCACCTCCTACGAGCAGTACTTC. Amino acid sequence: CASSVGLTSYEQYF.

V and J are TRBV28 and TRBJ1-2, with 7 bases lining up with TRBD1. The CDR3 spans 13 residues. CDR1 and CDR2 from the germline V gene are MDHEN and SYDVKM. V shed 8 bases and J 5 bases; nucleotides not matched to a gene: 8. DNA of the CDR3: TGTGCCAGCCAACCCGACAGGGCTTATGGCTACACCTTC. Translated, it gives CASQPDRAYGYTF.

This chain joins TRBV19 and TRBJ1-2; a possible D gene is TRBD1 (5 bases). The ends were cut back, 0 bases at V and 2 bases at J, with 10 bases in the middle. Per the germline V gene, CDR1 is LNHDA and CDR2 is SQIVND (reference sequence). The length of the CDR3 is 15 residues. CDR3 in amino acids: CASSIDRASNYGYTF. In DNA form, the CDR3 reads TGTGCCAGTAGTATAGACAGGGCAAGCAACTATGGCTACACCTTC.

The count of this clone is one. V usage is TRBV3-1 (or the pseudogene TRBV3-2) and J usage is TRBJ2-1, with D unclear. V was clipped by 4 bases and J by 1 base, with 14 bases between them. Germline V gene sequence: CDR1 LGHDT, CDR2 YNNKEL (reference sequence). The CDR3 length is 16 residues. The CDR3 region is CASSPTDWPSYNEQFF. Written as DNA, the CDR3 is TGTGCCAGCAGCCCGACCGACTGGCCGTCCTACAATGAGCAGTTCTTC.

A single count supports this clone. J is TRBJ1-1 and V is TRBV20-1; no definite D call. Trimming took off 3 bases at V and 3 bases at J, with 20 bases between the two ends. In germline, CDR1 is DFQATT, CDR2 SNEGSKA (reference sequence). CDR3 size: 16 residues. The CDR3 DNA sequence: TGCAGTGCTAGTCGAGGCAGTTCCTATTTGTACACTGAAGCTTTCTTT. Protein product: CSASRGSSYLYTEAFF.

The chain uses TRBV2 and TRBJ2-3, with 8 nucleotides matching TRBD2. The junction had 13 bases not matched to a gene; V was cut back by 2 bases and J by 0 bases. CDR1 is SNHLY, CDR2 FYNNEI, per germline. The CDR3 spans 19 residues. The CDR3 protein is CASSEWQLADTSSTDTQYF. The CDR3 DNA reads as TGTGCCAGCAGTGAATGGCAACTAGCGGATACTTCTAGCACAGATACGCAGTATTTT.

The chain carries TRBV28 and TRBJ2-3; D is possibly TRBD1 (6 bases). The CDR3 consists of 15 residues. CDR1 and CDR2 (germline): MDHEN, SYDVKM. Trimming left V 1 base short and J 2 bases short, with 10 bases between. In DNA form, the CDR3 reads TGTGCCAGCAGTTTATTCGGACAGACCACAGATACGCAGTATTTT. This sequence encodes CASSLFGQTTDTQYF.

The CDR3 loop reads CASSPSGVADTQYF. The CDR3 nucleotides are TGTGCCAGCAGTCCGAGTGGGGTCGCAGATACGCAGTATTTT. The chain recombines TRBV28 with TRBJ2-3; unclear D gene. This CDR3 is built from 14 residues. Trimming left V 5 bases short and J 4 bases short, with 13 bases between. CDR1 is MDHEN, CDR2 SYDVKM, per germline.

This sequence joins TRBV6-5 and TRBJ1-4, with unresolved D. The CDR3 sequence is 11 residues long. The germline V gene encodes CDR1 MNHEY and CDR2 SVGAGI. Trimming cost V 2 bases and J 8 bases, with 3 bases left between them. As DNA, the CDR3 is TGTGCCAGCAGTTACGGAGAAAAACTGTTTTTT. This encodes CASSYGEKLFF.

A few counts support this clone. CDR3 nucleotides: TGTGCCAGCAGCCAAATAGTCGGGCAGAAGACCCGTACGAGTGCAGCTTTCTTT. Its translation: CASSQIVGQKTRTSAAFF. This chain uses TRBV3-1 (or the pseudogene TRBV3-2) with TRBJ1-1, with unresolved D. Trimming left V 2 bases short and J 10 bases short, with 29 bases between. From germline, CDR1 is LGHDT and CDR2 YNNKEL (reference sequence). The CDR3 extends over 18 amino acids.

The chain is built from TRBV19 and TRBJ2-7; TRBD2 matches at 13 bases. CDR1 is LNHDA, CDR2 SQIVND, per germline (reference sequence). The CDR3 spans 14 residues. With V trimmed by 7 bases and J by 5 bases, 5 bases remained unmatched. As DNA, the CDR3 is TGTGCCAGTACCTGGACTAGCGGGAGTGACGAGCAGTACTTC. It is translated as CASTWTSGSDEQYF.

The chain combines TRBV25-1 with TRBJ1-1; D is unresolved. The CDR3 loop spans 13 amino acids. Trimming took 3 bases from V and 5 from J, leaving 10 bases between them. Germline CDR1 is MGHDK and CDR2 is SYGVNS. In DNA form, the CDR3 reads TGTGCCAGCAGTGATTGGGGAGCAACTGAAGCTTTCTTT. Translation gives CASSDWGATEAFF.

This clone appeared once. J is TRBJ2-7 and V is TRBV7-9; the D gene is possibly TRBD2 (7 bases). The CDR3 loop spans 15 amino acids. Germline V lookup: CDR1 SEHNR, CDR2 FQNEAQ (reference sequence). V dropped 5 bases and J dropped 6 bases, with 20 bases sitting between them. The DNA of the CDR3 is TGTGCCAGCAGCCCGCAAGGGGGGGGAGTATCCGAGCAGTACTTC. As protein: CASSPQGGGVSEQYF.

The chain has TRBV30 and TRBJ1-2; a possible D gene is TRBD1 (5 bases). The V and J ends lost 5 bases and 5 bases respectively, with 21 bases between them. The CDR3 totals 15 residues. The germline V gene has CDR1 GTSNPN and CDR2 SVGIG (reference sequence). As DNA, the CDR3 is TGTGCCTGGGCCAGGCGGGGGTCTGGACTTTATGGCTACACCTTC. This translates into CAWARRGSGLYGYTF. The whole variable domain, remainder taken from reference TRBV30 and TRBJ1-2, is SQTIHQWPATLVQPVGSPLSLECTVEGTSNPNLYWYRQAAGRGLQLLFYSVGIGQISSEVPQNLSASRPQDRQFILSSKKLLLSDSGFYLCAWARRGSGLYGYTFGSGTRLTVV.

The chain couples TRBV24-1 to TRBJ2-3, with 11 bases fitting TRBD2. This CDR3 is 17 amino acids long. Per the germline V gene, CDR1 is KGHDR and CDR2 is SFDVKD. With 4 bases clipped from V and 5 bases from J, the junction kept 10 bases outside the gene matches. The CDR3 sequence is CATSDPTSGKVKDTQYF. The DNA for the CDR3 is TGTGCCACCAGTGACCCGACTAGCGGGAAAGTGAAAGATACGCAGTATTTT.

CDR3 nucleotides: TGTGCCAGCAAATCCGGTGTTATAGAAAAACTGTTTTTT. Translated, it gives CASKSGVIEKLFF. The V and J genes are TRBV6-9 and TRBJ1-4; D not resolved. Trimming took 7 bases from V and 8 from J, leaving 14 bases between them. CDR1 and CDR2 (germline): MNHGY, SVAAGI. CDR3 length: 13 amino acids.

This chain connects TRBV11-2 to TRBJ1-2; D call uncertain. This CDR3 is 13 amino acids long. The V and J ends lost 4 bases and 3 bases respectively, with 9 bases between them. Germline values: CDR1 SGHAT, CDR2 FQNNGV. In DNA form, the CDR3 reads TGTGCCAGCAGCTCGGGGAGGTACTATGGCTACACCTTC. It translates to CASSSGRYYGYTF.

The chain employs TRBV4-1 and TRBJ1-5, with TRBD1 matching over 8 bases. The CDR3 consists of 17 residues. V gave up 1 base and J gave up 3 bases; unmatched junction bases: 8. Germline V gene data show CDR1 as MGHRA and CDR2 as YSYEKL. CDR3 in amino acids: CASSQVFGTGDNQPQHF. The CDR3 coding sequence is TGCGCCAGCAGCCAAGTCTTCGGGACAGGAGACAATCAGCCCCAGCATTTT.